These 20 T cell receptor beta chains were sequenced from one sample in a study of cytomegalovirus exposure and HLA in healthy donors. Researchers ran the PCR with 60 Vbeta and 13 Jbeta primers. The method was immunoSEQ multiplex PCR; TCRdb's version includes in-frame clones alone and lacks a portion of them. Altogether 250,000 or so clones are present, around 90% being singletons, with the ten largest covering about 1.7%. Sequenced: PBMCs. All receptors come from a girl aged 2 to 9 in good health and CMV-seronegative.

The rearrangement links TRBV9 to TRBJ2-3; D is unclear. Germline-derived CDR1 and CDR2 are SGDLS and YYNGEE. With 1 base removed from V and 6 bases from J, the gap between germline ends came to 9 bases. The CDR3 extends over 13 amino acids. The CDR3 reads CASSVLVADTQYF. Here the CDR3 DNA reads TGTGCCAGCAGCGTACTAGTTGCGGATACGCAGTATTTT.

The genes are TRBV6-5 and TRBJ1-2; TRBD1 agrees at 9 bases. CDR1 MNHEY and CDR2 SVGAGI come from the germline V gene. CDR3 size: 15 residues. Losses at the gene ends were 7 bases for V and 7 bases for J; bases not matched to a gene: 13. The CDR3 reads CASNDGTGSVAGYTF. CDR3 sequence (DNA): TGTGCCAGCAACGACGGGACAGGGTCGGTGGCTGGCTACACCTTC.

This clone occurred once. CDR3 region: CASSNRRQGTDEQYF. In DNA, the CDR3 is TGTGCCAGCAGTAACCGCCGACAGGGGACGGACGAGCAGTACTTC. The V gene is TRBV6-5, the J gene TRBJ2-7; the match to TRBD1 covers 8 bases. CDR1 is MNHEY, CDR2 SVGAGI, per germline. The ends lost 5 bases at V and 5 bases at J; junction bases unmatched: 11. This CDR3 comprises 15 residues.

The rearrangement joins TRBV5-6 to TRBJ2-7; 10 bases fit TRBD1. The V gene end was trimmed by 0 bases and the J gene end by 5 bases; junction bases not matched to a gene: 14. This CDR3 has 18 residues. CDR1 and CDR2 (germline): SGHDT, YYEEEE. CDR3 residues: CASSLALGGQGLWDEQYF. CDR3 coding DNA: TGTGCCAGCAGCTTGGCCCTAGGGGGACAGGGGTTATGGGACGAGCAGTACTTC.

The V gene is TRBV9, the J gene TRBJ2-7, with TRBD1 matching over 8 bases. J was trimmed by 3 bases and V by 3 bases; bases with no gene match: 2. The CDR3 has 13 amino acids. Germline V lookup: CDR1 SGDLS, CDR2 YYNGEE. As DNA, the CDR3 is TGTGCCAGCAGCGCGGGACAGGACTACGAGCAGTACTTC. Its protein product is CASSAGQDYEQYF.

V and J are TRBV6-1 and TRBJ1-3; maybe TRBD1 (5 bases). The V and J ends lost 2 bases and 2 bases respectively, with 10 bases between them. The CDR3 totals 15 residues. Germline V CDR1 and CDR2: MNHNS, SASEGT. CDR3 protein: CASSELAGTGNTIYF. Written as DNA, the CDR3 is TGTGCCAGCAGTGAATTGGCAGGGACTGGAAACACCATATATTTT.

This rearrangement joins TRBV5-1 to TRBJ2-2; 10 bases are shared with TRBD1. The CDR3 loop spans 15 amino acids. In germline, CDR1 is SGHRS, CDR2 YFSETQ. Trimming cost V 0 bases and J 7 bases; bases outside gene matches: 3. CDR3 amino acids: CASSLEGQGFGELFF. DNA of the CDR3: TGCGCCAGCAGCTTGGAGGGACAGGGGTTCGGGGAGCTGTTTTTT. Full variable domain (remainder filled in from reference TRBV5-1 and TRBJ2-2): KAGVTQTPRYLIKTRGQQVTLSCSPISGHRSVSWYQQTPGQGLQFLFEYFSETQRNKGNFPGRFSGRQFSNSRSEMNVSTLELGDSALYLCASSLEGQGFGELFFGEGSRLTVL.

The chain links TRBV5-6 to TRBJ2-7; 9 bases are a match to TRBD2. The CDR3 is 14 amino acids. CDR1 is SGHDT, CDR2 YYEEEE, per germline. The V and J ends lost 4 bases and 0 bases, in that order; junction bases with no gene match: 2. CDR3 residues: CASSLTSGSYEQYF. DNA for the CDR3: TGTGCCAGCAGCCTGACTAGCGGCTCCTACGAGCAGTACTTC.

The V gene is TRBV19, the J gene TRBJ1-5; D is uncertain. The CDR3 runs 15 residues. V dropped 1 base and J dropped 7 bases, with 14 bases sitting between them. Looked up from germline, CDR1 is LNHDA and CDR2 is SQIVND (reference sequence). The chain's CDR3 is CASSIVSVSKQPQHF. The CDR3 coding sequence is TGTGCCAGTAGTATAGTGTCGGTCTCGAAGCAGCCCCAGCATTTT.

The V gene is TRBV14, the J gene TRBJ1-1, with 9 bases fitting TRBD1. This CDR3 comprises 17 residues. The germline V gene has CDR1 SGHDN and CDR2 FVKESK. V gave up 4 bases and J gave up 5 bases; unmatched junction bases: 14. CDR3 sequence: CASSRFPPGQGITEAFF. DNA for the CDR3: TGTGCCAGCAGCCGTTTTCCTCCAGGACAGGGGATTACTGAAGCTTTCTTT.

Concerning this clone: In the same sample, other DNA sequences code for this CDR3. The chain combines TRBV28 with TRBJ2-7, with a tentative D call TRBD1 (6 bases). Germline V gives CDR1 MDHEN, CDR2 SYDVKM. Trimming shortened V by 6 bases and J by 1 base, and 10 bases separated the two germline ends. The CDR3 is 13 residues long. Here the CDR3 DNA reads TGTGCCAGCAGCAGCGGACAGTCCTACGAGCAGTACTTC. Translated: CASSSGQSYEQYF.

The genes are TRBV2 and TRBJ2-5; D remains ambiguous. CDR3 length: 14 residues. Trimming pared 2 bases from V and 1 base from J, leaving 8 bases between. Germline-derived CDR1 and CDR2 are SNHLY and FYNNEI. DNA for the CDR3: TGTGCCAGCAGTGAATTTACTCTCCAAGAGACCCAGTACTTC. Its protein product is CASSEFTLQETQYF.

This chain joins TRBV5-4 and TRBJ2-3, with D perhaps TRBD2 (6 bases). This CDR3 has 14 residues. The germline V gene has CDR1 SGHNT and CDR2 YYREEE (reference sequence). The V and J ends lost 7 bases and 1 base respectively, with 13 bases between them. The CDR3 DNA follows: TGTGCCAGCGGGACGTCGGGGGGCACAGATACGCAGTATTTT. Translation gives CASGTSGGTDTQYF.

This chain connects TRBV19 to TRBJ2-1; 7 bases fit TRBD2. Trimming took 8 bases from V and 0 from J; bases not matched to a gene: 4. CDR1 is LNHDA, CDR2 SQIVND, per germline (reference sequence). This CDR3 spans 14 amino acids. CDR3 DNA: TGTGCCAGTCAGGGAGGGCCCTCCTACAATGAGCAGTTCTTC. Amino acids: CASQGGPSYNEQFF.

This clone was picked up one time. This chain uses TRBV5-6 with TRBJ1-1; D call uncertain. V was trimmed by 4 bases and J by 1 base, leaving 5 bases between them. Germline CDR1 SGHDT, CDR2 YYEEEE. This CDR3 contains 12 residues. CDR3 nucleotides: TGTGCCAGCAGCCACGGGAACACTGAAGCTTTCTTT. As protein: CASSHGNTEAFF.

V and J are TRBV7-9 and TRBJ2-1; D might be TRBD2 (5 bases). Trimming took off 1 base at V and 15 bases at J, with 16 bases between the two ends. Germline CDR1 is SEHNR and CDR2 is FQNEAQ (reference sequence). The CDR3 has 13 amino acids. The CDR3 DNA reads TGTGCCAGCAGCTTAGTGGCTGAGGGTCCGTGGTTCTTC. Translating it yields CASSLVAEGPWFF.

As regards this clone: Its ends do not fully match the called genes, so a read error is possible. Within the sample, other DNA sequences also encode this same CDR3. Here the CDR3 DNA reads TGCAGCGTGGGACTTGGGGACTCTGGAAACACCATATACTTT. Its translation is CSVGLGDSGNTIYF. The chain is built from TRBV29-1 and TRBJ1-3; a possible D gene is TRBD1 (5 bases). Germline V gives CDR1 SQVTM, CDR2 ANQGSEA. The CDR3 contains 14 residues.

V and J are TRBV9 and TRBJ2-5; 8 bases agree with TRBD1. The DNA end favors TRBJ2-7, so the J call may be wrong. Germline loops: CDR1 SGDLS, CDR2 YYNGEE. The CDR3 has 15 residues. CDR3 sequence: CASSRSGQGTYEQYF. CDR3 DNA sequence: TGTGCCAGCTCCCGGAGTGGACAGGGCACCTACGAGCAGTACTTC.

This clone has just one count. The J gene is TRBJ1-4, the V gene TRBV10-2, with D tentatively TRBD1 (5 bases). The CDR3 length is 13 residues. Germline V gene lookup returns CDR1 WSHSY and CDR2 SAAADI. The V end was cut by 8 bases, the J end by 5 bases, with 12 bases between. This CDR3 is CASQAGLNEKLFF. CDR3 nucleotide sequence: TGCGCCAGCCAGGCAGGGCTGAATGAAAAACTGTTTTTT.

The rearrangement uses TRBV2 and TRBJ2-7; D gene ambiguous. This CDR3 has 16 residues. Trimming took off 0 bases at V and 0 bases at J, with 12 bases between the two ends. CDR1 is SNHLY and CDR2 is FYNNEI in the germline V gene. In DNA, the CDR3 is TGTGCCAGCAGTGAAGCTTTGACTGGAATCTCCTACGAGCAGTACTTC. Its protein product is CASSEALTGISYEQYF. Supplemented by reference TRBV2 and TRBJ2-7, the full variable domain reads EPEVTQTPSHQVTQMGQEVILRCVPISNHLYFYWYRQILGQKVEFLVSFYNNEISEKSEIFDDQFSVERPDGSNFTLKIRSTKLEDSAMYFCASSEALTGISYEQYFGPGTRLTVT.